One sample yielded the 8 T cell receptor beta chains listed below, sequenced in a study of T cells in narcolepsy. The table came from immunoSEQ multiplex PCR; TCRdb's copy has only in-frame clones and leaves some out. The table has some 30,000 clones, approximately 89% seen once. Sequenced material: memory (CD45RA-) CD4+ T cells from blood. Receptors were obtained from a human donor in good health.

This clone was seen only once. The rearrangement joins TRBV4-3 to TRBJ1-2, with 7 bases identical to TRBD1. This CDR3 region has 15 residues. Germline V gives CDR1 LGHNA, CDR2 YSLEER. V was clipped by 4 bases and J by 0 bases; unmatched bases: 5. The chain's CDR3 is CASSLNRGSNYGYTF. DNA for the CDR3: TGCGCCAGCAGCCTAAACAGGGGTTCTAACTATGGCTACACCTTC.

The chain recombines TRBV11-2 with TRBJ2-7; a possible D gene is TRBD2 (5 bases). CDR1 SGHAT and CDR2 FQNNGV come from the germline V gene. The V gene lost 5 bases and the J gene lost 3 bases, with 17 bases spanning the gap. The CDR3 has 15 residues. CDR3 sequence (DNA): TGTGCCAGCAGCCTAGCCACAAGGGCTGACTACGAGCAGTACTTC. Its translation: CASSLATRADYEQYF.

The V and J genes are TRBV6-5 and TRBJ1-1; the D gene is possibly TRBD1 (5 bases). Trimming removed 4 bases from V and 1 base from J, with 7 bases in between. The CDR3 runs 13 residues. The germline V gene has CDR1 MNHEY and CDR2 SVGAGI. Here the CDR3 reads CASSLTGNTEAFF. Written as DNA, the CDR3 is TGTGCCAGCAGTTTAACAGGGAACACTGAAGCTTTCTTT.

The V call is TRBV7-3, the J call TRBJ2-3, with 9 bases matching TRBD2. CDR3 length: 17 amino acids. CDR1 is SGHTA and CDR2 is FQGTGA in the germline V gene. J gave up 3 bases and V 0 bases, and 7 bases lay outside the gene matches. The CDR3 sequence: CASSLTGAGGSTDTQYF. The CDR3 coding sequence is TGTGCCAGCAGCTTAACTGGAGCGGGGGGCAGTACAGATACGCAGTATTTT.

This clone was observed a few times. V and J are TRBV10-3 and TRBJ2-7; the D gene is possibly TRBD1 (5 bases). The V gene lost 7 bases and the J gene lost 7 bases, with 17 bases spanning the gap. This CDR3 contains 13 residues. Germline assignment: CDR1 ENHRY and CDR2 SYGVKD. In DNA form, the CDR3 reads TGTGCCATCATGTCGGACACCCTGGGGGAGCAGTACTTC. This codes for CAIMSDTLGEQYF.

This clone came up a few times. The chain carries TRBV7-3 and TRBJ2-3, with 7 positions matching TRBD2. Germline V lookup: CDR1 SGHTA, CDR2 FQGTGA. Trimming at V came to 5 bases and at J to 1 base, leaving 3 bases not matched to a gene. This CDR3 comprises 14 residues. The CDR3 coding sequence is TGTGCCAGCAGCCTCGCGGGGGGCACAGATACGCAGTATTTT. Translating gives CASSLAGGTDTQYF.

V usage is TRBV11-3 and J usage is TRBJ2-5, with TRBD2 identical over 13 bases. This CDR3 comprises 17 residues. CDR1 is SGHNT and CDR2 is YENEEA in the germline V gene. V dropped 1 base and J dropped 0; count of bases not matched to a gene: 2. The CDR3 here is CASSLGGLAGDQETQYF. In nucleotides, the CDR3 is TGTGCCAGCAGCTTAGGTGGACTAGCGGGAGACCAAGAGACCCAGTACTTC.

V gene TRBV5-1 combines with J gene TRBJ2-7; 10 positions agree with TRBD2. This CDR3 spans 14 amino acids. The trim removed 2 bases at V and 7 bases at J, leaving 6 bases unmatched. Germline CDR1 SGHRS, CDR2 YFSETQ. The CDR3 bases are TGCGCCAGCAGCTTAGGACTAGCGGCGGGGGAGCAGTACTTC. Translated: CASSLGLAAGEQYF.